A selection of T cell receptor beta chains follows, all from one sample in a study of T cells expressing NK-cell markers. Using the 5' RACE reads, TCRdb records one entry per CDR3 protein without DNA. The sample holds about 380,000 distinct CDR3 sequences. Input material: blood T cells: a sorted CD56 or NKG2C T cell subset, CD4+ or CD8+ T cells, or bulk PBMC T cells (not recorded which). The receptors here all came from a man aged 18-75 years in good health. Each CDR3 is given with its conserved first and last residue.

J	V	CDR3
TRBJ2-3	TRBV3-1	CASSQDGSGGARDTQYF
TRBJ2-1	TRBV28	CASSSGGPQLNEQFF
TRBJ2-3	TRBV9	CASSSPGWGARDTQYF
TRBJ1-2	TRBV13	CASRPTGTPYGYTF
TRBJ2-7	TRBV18	CASSPDRDRVYYEQYF
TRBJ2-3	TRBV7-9	CASSEPLGRLRDTQYF
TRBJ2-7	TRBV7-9	CASSRDRESSYEQYF
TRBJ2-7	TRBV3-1	CASSLGTSGVYEQYF
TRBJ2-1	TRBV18	CASSALSGTYNEQFF
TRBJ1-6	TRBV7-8	CASSFRGDSPLHF
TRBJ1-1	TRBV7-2	CASSLVVTGMKTEAFF
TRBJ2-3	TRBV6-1	CASRRLGTSDQDTQYF
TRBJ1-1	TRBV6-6	CAILQGANTEAFF
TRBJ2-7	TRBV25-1	CASRGNGNPYEQYF
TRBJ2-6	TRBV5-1	CASSRDISMASGANVLTF
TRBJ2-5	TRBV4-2	CASSQDSGGWASETQYF
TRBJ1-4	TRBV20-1	CSAPTGTYRSTNEKLFF
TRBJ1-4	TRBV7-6	CASSLNRGINEKLFF
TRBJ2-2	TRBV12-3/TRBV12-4	CASTRRGDTGELFF
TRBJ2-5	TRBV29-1	CSADVSSAVKTQYF
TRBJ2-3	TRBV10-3	CATNPGGRTDTQYF
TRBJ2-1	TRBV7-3	CASSPGSSLYNEQFF
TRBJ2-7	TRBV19	CASSMAGSAYEQYF
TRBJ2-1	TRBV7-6	CASSPISGGYNEQFF
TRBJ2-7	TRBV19	CASSTQGILGNEQYF
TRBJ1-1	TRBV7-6	CASSFPYRENTEAFF
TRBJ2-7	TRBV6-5	CASGLREKQYF
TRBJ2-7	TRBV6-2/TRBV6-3	CASSPRGRQTYEQYF
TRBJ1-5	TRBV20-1	CSAPTGGVNQPQHF
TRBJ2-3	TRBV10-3	CAISLAGSSTDTQYF
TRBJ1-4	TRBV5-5	CASSLQTGTLEKLFF
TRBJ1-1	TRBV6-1	CASKGQGVTEAFF
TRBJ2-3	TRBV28	CASNGLALADTQYF
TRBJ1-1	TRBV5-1	CASRRISVENTEAFF
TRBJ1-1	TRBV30	CAWRGRGEVEAFF
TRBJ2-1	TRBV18	CASSPQAVVAPNEQFF
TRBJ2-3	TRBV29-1	CSVESLQGHSTDTQYF
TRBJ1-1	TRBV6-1	CASSPRDSVNTEAFF
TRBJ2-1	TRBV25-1	CASSEDRGEQFF
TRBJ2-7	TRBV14	CASSTTREQYF
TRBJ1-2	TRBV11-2	CASSRDSIYGYTF
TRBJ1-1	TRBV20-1	CSASQGGVMNTEAFF
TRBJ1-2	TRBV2	CASSADRGPYGYTF
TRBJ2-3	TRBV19	CASSPPGLGLDTQYF
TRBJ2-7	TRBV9	CASSVGGAGPTYEQYF
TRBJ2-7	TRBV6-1	CASRDTGAGSDEQYF